The rows below give T cell receptor beta chains drawn from one sample of a study of patients and donors after allogeneic stem cell transplantation. Via MiXCR, TCRdb re-called the RT-PCR reads, giving one row per CDR3 protein. The profile shows roughly 1,500 distinct CDR3 sequences, roughly 23% of them singletons. The sample taken for sequencing was blood, either unsorted or a sorted T cell fraction (not recorded which). The receptors come from a human donor who was either an allogeneic HSCT recipient or a stem cell or donor lymphocyte infusion donor (not recorded which). It is not recorded whose cells these are; they may come from a transplant donor. Both conserved end residues are part of each CDR3. The order of the fields is clone size, D gene, V gene, J gene, CDR3 protein, CDR3 DNA. A D gene is named only where the DNA matches it firmly. The listing skips clone size in some rows; elsewhere it reads once, few, many or a size class.

size: large; D: TRBD1; V: TRBV5-1; J: TRBJ2-7; CDR3: CASRRGQGNEQYF; DNA: TGCGCCAGCAGGCGAGGACAGGGTAACGAGCAGTACTTC
size: -; D: -; V: TRBV7-8; J: TRBJ2-1; CDR3: CASSLFDNEQFF; DNA: TGTGCCAGCAGCTTATTTGATAATGAGCAGTTCTTC
size: -; D: -; V: TRBV10-3; J: TRBJ1-1; CDR3: CAISAGENTEAFF; DNA: TGTGCCATCAGTGCAGGGGAGAACACTGAAGCTTTCTTT
size: few; D: -; V: TRBV11-3; J: TRBJ2-7; CDR3: CASSLTASTYEQYF; DNA: TGTGCCAGCAGCTTGACAGCGAGTACCTACGAGCAGTACTTC
size: few; D: TRBD1; V: TRBV6-5; J: TRBJ1-2; CDR3: CASSYRGQGAGYGYTF; DNA: TGTGCCAGCAGTTACCGGGGACAGGGGGCAGGCTATGGCTACACCTTC
size: -; D: TRBD2; V: TRBV10-1; J: TRBJ2-5; CDR3: CASSRLAGGQETQYF; DNA: TGCGCCAGCAGTCGACTAGCGGGGGGACAAGAGACCCAGTACTTC
size: -; D: -; V: TRBV5-1; J: TRBJ2-2; CDR3: CASSSAGELFF; DNA: TGCGCCAGCAGCTCAGCCGGGGAGCTGTTTTTT
size: -; D: -; V: TRBV11-2; J: TRBJ1-1; CDR3: CASSLDSGLKGTEAFF; DNA: TGTGCCAGCAGCTTAGATTCGGGGTTAAAGGGCACTGAAGCTTTCTTT
size: -; D: -; V: TRBV4-1; J: TRBJ2-1; CDR3: CASSLGQGNNEQFF; DNA: TGTGCCAGCAGCTTAGGGCAGGGGAACAATGAGCAGTTCTTC
size: large; D: TRBD2; V: TRBV7-9; J: TRBJ2-1; CDR3: CASSLTSADNEQFF; DNA: TGTGCCAGCAGCTTGACTAGCGCTGACAATGAGCAGTTCTTC
size: -; D: TRBD2; V: TRBV3-1; J: TRBJ2-7; CDR3: CASSPRLAGGYEQYF; DNA: TGTGCCAGCAGCCCCCGACTAGCGGGAGGATACGAGCAGTACTTC
size: -; D: -; V: TRBV7-9; J: TRBJ2-7; CDR3: CASSQRGRGAYEQYF; DNA: TGTGCCAGCAGCCAAAGGGGCAGGGGAGCCTACGAGCAGTACTTC
size: few; D: -; V: TRBV6-1; J: TRBJ1-1; CDR3: CASSEEVGAFF; DNA: TGTGCCAGCAGTGAAGAAGTTGGAGCTTTCTTT
size: few; D: -; V: TRBV30; J: TRBJ1-2; CDR3: CAWSGGHRAYGYTF; DNA: TGTGCCTGGAGCGGGGGACATAGGGCCTATGGCTACACCTTC
size: -; D: -; V: TRBV6-5; J: TRBJ2-7; CDR3: CASSYSTRGRTYEQYF; DNA: TGTGCCAGCAGTTACTCGACTAGGGGACGGACCTACGAGCAGTACTTC
size: -; D: TRBD1; V: TRBV30; J: TRBJ1-2; CDR3: CAWRGPGTGGYGYTF; DNA: TGTGCCTGGAGGGGGCCCGGGACAGGGGGATATGGCTACACCTTC
size: -; D: -; V: TRBV3-1; J: TRBJ1-2; CDR3: CASSRDLYGYTF; DNA: TGTGCCAGCAGTCGGGACTTGTATGGCTACACCTTC
size: few; D: -; V: TRBV5-8; J: TRBJ2-3; CDR3: CASSWGRTDTQYF; DNA: TGTGCCAGCAGCTGGGGCCGCACAGATACGCAGTATTTT
size: few; D: -; V: TRBV10-3; J: TRBJ1-2; CDR3: CAIAGSINYGYTF; DNA: TGTGCCATCGCAGGGTCTATCAACTATGGCTACACCTTC
size: -; D: TRBD2; V: TRBV2; J: TRBJ2-7; CDR3: CASRKEIAGGRYEQYF; DNA: TGTGCCAGCAGGAAAGAAATAGCGGGAGGCCGCTACGAGCAGTACTTC
size: -; D: -; V: TRBV27; J: TRBJ2-1; CDR3: CASSLRIYYNEQFF; DNA: TGTGCCAGCAGTTTACGAATCTATTACAATGAGCAGTTCTTC
size: few; D: -; V: TRBV5-1; J: TRBJ1-2; CDR3: CASSLEQHYGYTF; DNA: TGCGCCAGCAGCTTGGAACAGCACTATGGCTACACCTTC
size: large; D: -; V: TRBV6-5; J: TRBJ2-7; CDR3: CASSYSWSGVESEQYF; DNA: TGTGCCAGCAGTTACTCGTGGTCAGGGGTTGAGAGCGAGCAGTACTTC
size: -; D: -; V: TRBV29-1; J: TRBJ1-1; CDR3: CSVHEGLEAFF; DNA: TGCAGCGTCCACGAGGGGCTTGAAGCTTTCTTT
size: -; D: -; V: TRBV7-2; J: TRBJ1-1; CDR3: CASSLASAQNTEAFF; DNA: TGTGCCAGCAGCTTAGCAAGCGCTCAGAACACTGAAGCTTTCTTT
size: -; D: -; V: TRBV7-2; J: TRBJ2-1; CDR3: CASSPTFDEQFF; DNA: TGTGCCAGCAGCCCTACGTTCGATGAGCAGTTCTTC
size: -; D: TRBD1; V: TRBV5-4; J: TRBJ2-7; CDR3: CASIRQGSDEQYF; DNA: TGTGCCAGCATTCGACAGGGGAGCGACGAGCAGTACTTC
size: medium-sized; D: -; V: TRBV12-3/TRBV12-4; J: TRBJ2-5; CDR3: CASSRQGGETQYF; DNA: TGTGCCAGCAGCCGTCAGGGGGGAGAGACCCAGTACTTC
size: -; D: TRBD1; V: TRBV3-1; J: TRBJ2-7; CDR3: CASSSPGGQYF; DNA: TGTGCCAGCAGCTCGCCAGGGGGGCAGTACTTC
size: -; D: -; V: TRBV6-2/TRBV6-3; J: TRBJ2-1; CDR3: CASSYVMINEQFF; DNA: TGTGCCAGCAGTTACGTGATGATCAATGAGCAGTTCTTC
size: -; D: TRBD1; V: TRBV30; J: TRBJ2-2; CDR3: CAWSLTGGTGELFF; DNA: TGTGCCTGGAGTCTTACAGGGGGTACCGGGGAGCTGTTTTTT
size: -; D: -; V: TRBV4-1; J: TRBJ1-1; CDR3: CASSQGRPDTEAFF; DNA: TGCGCCAGCAGCCAAGGAAGGCCAGACACTGAAGCTTTCTTT
size: few; D: TRBD1; V: TRBV10-3; J: TRBJ2-7; CDR3: CAIRDRGDEQYF; DNA: TGTGCCATCAGGGACAGGGGAGACGAGCAGTACTTC
size: -; D: TRBD2; V: TRBV5-5; J: TRBJ2-7; CDR3: CASSLGLAGPYYEQYF; DNA: TGTGCCAGCAGCTTGGGACTAGCGGGACCGTACTACGAGCAGTACTTC
size: large; D: TRBD1; V: TRBV27; J: TRBJ1-2; CDR3: CASSLRSGQGRYF; DNA: TGTGCCAGCAGTTTAAGATCGGGACAGGGACGATACTTC
size: -; D: -; V: TRBV5-5; J: TRBJ2-4; CDR3: CASSLGLDKNIQYF; DNA: TGTGCCAGCAGCTTGGGTCTGGACAAAAACATTCAGTACTTC
size: once; D: -; V: TRBV28; J: TRBJ1-5; CDR3: CASSFGNNQPQHF; DNA: TGTGCCAGCAGTTTCGGTAACAATCAGCCCCAGCATTTT
size: -; D: -; V: TRBV18; J: TRBJ2-1; CDR3: CASSDSRSEYNEQFF; DNA: TGTGCCAGCTCCGATAGCAGGTCGGAATACAATGAGCAGTTCTTC
size: -; D: -; V: TRBV14; J: TRBJ1-1; CDR3: CASRPGNSATEAFF; DNA: TGTGCCAGCAGGCCCGGGAATTCGGCCACTGAAGCTTTCTTT
size: few; D: TRBD2; V: TRBV29-1; J: TRBJ2-3; CDR3: CSVGTSATDTQYF; DNA: TGCAGCGTGGGGACTAGCGCCACAGATACGCAGTATTTT